This T cell receptor (beta chain) was obtained from a study of blood T cell repertoires in COVID-19 (TCRdb year 2020). At the level of the whole study: Samples from collaborators originated in the United States, Italy and Spain and spanned both the acute and convalescent phases of COVID-19. The repertoires were released in a freely available public database meant as a resource for research on the immune response to SARS-CoV-2. Subjects who had been exposed to COVID-19, were actively infected with it, or had recovered from it provided the deeply sampled blood TCRbeta repertoires that made up the dataset. The prospective study material was composed of cDNA or gDNA derived from T cells, B-cell-depleted T cells, or PBMCs. Sample metadata almost always included a de-identified subject ID, COVID-19 status, age in years and sex. Samples came from the ongoing ImmuneRACE study (first 160 participants) plus 1,254 subjects from 6 global collaborators. Where available, HLA class I and class II types were obtained from metadata supplied by the sample provider rather than from assay-based typing.

On this clone: Its target antigen remains unknown. Qualities for individual bases were not recorded, and no much larger clone is one base off.

TCRbeta CDR3 regions were amplified from genomic DNA by means of the immunoSEQ Assay, a bias-controlled multiplex PCR. Concerning the study's data processing: The number of nucleated cells in each sample was estimated from the amplification of reference gene primers within the assay. To quantify the absolute abundance of each unique TCRbeta CDR3 rearrangement, sequence reads were collapsed and filtered. For each sample, productive Simpson clonality was calculated by taking the square root of Simpson's diversity index across productive rearrangements. TCRdb mirrors the immuneACCESS table, restricted to in-frame sequences. Some clones are absent from its copies; in checked studies, under half trace to an unresolved V gene, and the reason for the others is unknown. V, J and clone size were drawn from that table, and D and trimming were deduced from the DNA. This sample comprises roughly 500,000 clones, around 85% of them detected only once. Roughly 8% of the sample comes from the top ten.

Overall results and qualifications from the work: The amount of clinical and demographic metadata varied by source and participant and was provided uncurated.

The germline V gene (reference sequence) sets CDR1 to LNHDA and CDR2 to SQIVND. The CDR3 spans 15 residues, from the cysteine through the phenylalanine. The DNA shown is the 45-base CDR3, in frame from base 1. The junction carries 19 bases between V and J, which are trimmed by 5 bases and 8 bases respectively. Participants in the prospective study were aged 18 to 89 years, lived in over 20 United States geographic areas, and enrolled through a virtual design. In the prospective study, participants were assigned to cohorts based on the clinical history participants reported in a screening survey and a study questionnaire. Recovered participants in ImmuneRACE Cohort 3 were defined by two consecutive negative NP/OP PCR tests, clearance by a healthcare professional, or resolution of symptoms. Mobile phlebotomists in the prospective study collected whole blood, serum and a nasopharyngeal or oropharyngeal swab from every participant. Participants in the prospective study had the option to provide additional blood draws and questionnaires over an approximately two-month period. Prospective study blood samples were shipped either frozen or at room temperature before DNA extraction.

The sequence was collected from a woman aged 55 to 70 who had recovered from COVID-19. The chain employs TRBV19 and TRBJ2-1, with a tentative D gene TRBD1 over 5 matching bases. The sequenced sample was PBMCs or T cells enriched from blood (not recorded which). The CDR3 is CASSSPPVGAHEQFF. Read as DNA, the sequence is TGTGCCAGTAGTTCCCCCCCGGTTGGGGCTCATGAGCAGTTCTTC.